This entry lists 12 T cell receptor beta chains sequenced from one sample in a study of CD8 T cells in Susac syndrome. The RNA, roughly 0.5 to 1 ug, was put through reverse transcription using random hexamers. TCRdb processed the immunoSEQ multiplex PCR reads anew with MiXCR; each CDR3 protein has one entry. The sample shows 200,000 to 250,000 distinct CDR3 sequences, less than 95% of them seen only once. The source material was CD4+ T cells from PBMCs. The receptors here all came from a human donor with Susac syndrome.

V gene TRBV11-3 combines with J gene TRBJ2-3; a weak D match, TRBD2 (6 bases). The CDR3 has 16 residues. Trimming removed 3 bases at V and 0 bases at J, with 13 bases between. CDR1 and CDR2 (germline): SGHNT, YENEEA. For the CDR3, the DNA is TGTGCCAGCAGCTTTTCTGGGGGGACTAGCACAGATACGCAGTATTTT. Translating it yields CASSFSGGTSTDTQYF.

This clonotype was observed once. The rearrangement joins TRBV5-6 to TRBJ1-6, with a tentative D call TRBD1 (5 bases). Germline CDR1 SGHDT, CDR2 YYEEEE. CDR3 length: 14 residues. V was clipped by 4 bases and J by 10 bases, with 15 bases between them. The chain's CDR3 is CASSPRGDRSPLHF. CDR3 DNA: TGTGCCAGCAGCCCCCGGGGGGACCGCTCACCCCTCCACTTT.

The chain links TRBV11-1 to TRBJ2-2; D possibly corresponds to TRBD1 (5 bases). The CDR3 extends over 14 amino acids. CDR1 and CDR2 (germline): SGHAT, FQDESV (reference sequence). V was trimmed by 5 bases and J by 8 bases, leaving 15 bases between them. The CDR3 loop reads CASSRDSRSGELFF. CDR3 nucleotide sequence: TGTGCCAGCAGCCGAGACAGTCGGTCGGGGGAGCTGTTTTTT. Looking up the rest from reference TRBV11-1 and TRBJ2-2 gives the full variable domain: EAEVAQSPRYKITEKSQAVAFWCDPISGHATLYWYRQILGQGPELLVQFQDESVVDDSQLPKDRFSAERLKGVDSTLKIQPAELGDSAMYLCASSRDSRSGELFFGEGSRLTVL.

The J gene is TRBJ2-5, the V gene TRBV6-5; D might be TRBD1 or TRBD2, each matching 5 bases. The V end lost 4 bases, the J end lost 0 bases, and 12 bases lay between the germline ends. The V gene's germline CDR1 is MNHEY and CDR2 SVGAGI. The CDR3 extends over 15 amino acids. The CDR3 loop reads CASSFSREYQETQYF. The CDR3 nucleotides read TGTGCCAGCAGTTTCTCCAGGGAGTACCAAGAGACCCAGTACTTC.

The J gene is TRBJ2-3, the V gene TRBV7-9; 11 bases fit TRBD1. The CDR3 sequence is 16 residues long. Germline CDR1 and CDR2: SEHNR and FQNEAQ (reference sequence). Trimming removed 5 bases from V and 3 bases from J; junction bases left unmatched: 7. The CDR3 DNA follows: TGTGCCAGCAGCCCCGGACAGGGGGCGCGAACAGATACGCAGTATTTT. Protein sequence: CASSPGQGARTDTQYF.

This clonotype was detected a few times. This chain uses TRBV6-5 with TRBJ2-5; TRBD1 is a possible D gene (5 bases). CDR3 length: 13 amino acids. Per germline, CDR1 MNHEY and CDR2 SVGAGI. The V end was cut by 4 bases, the J end by 1 base, with 7 bases between. The DNA for the CDR3 is TGTGCCAGCAGTTCGGACATCCAAGAGACCCAGTACTTC. Protein: CASSSDIQETQYF.

The J gene is TRBJ1-5, the V gene TRBV2; D is possibly TRBD1 (6 bases). Germline CDR1 is SNHLY and CDR2 is FYNNEI. This CDR3 contains 13 residues. With 7 bases removed from V and 3 bases from J, the gap between germline ends came to 10 bases. This CDR3 reads CASTRGPNQPQHF. CDR3 DNA: TGTGCCAGCACACGGGGGCCCAATCAGCCCCAGCATTTT.

The chain employs TRBV5-1 and TRBJ1-1, with TRBD1 identical over 7 bases. V gave up 5 bases and J gave up 3 bases; unmatched junction bases: 4. Looked up from germline, CDR1 is SGHRS and CDR2 is YFSETQ. The CDR3 extends over 13 amino acids. Here the CDR3 reads CASSRGPDTEAFF. CDR3 coding DNA: TGCGCCAGCAGTAGGGGGCCCGACACTGAAGCTTTCTTT.

The chain recombines TRBV30 with TRBJ2-3, with a weak D call TRBD1 (5 bases). The CDR3 is 15 amino acids. The V gene's germline CDR1 is GTSNPN and CDR2 SVGIG (reference sequence). Trimming cost V 1 base and J 5 bases, with 16 bases left between them. In DNA form, the CDR3 reads TGTGCCTGGAGTGCTGGGCAGGGTGAGGTAGATACGCAGTATTTT. This gives the protein CAWSAGQGEVDTQYF.

The chain links TRBV30 to TRBJ1-1; no clear D. The CDR3 contains 13 residues. CDR1 GTSNPN and CDR2 SVGIG come from the germline V gene (reference sequence). V lost 7 bases to trimming and J lost 1 base, with 13 bases between them. The CDR3 sequence is CASGVDSNTEAFF. The CDR3 nucleotides are TGTGCCTCCGGTGTGGACTCGAACACTGAAGCTTTCTTT.

This chain uses TRBV12-3 or TRBV12-4 with TRBJ2-5; D is ambiguous. V was shortened by 0 bases and J by 2 bases, with 4 bases between the two germline ends. The CDR3 runs 13 residues. CDR3 sequence: CASSLAFQETQYF. The DNA for the CDR3 is TGTGCCAGCAGTTTAGCCTTTCAAGAGACCCAGTACTTC.

The chain has TRBV30 and TRBJ1-3; no definite D call. There are 13 residues in the CDR3. Trimming pared 3 bases from V and 0 bases from J, leaving 6 bases between. Looked up from germline, CDR1 is GTSNPN and CDR2 is SVGIG (reference sequence). The CDR3 loop is CAWSSTSGNTIYF. The CDR3 coding sequence is TGTGCCTGGAGCAGTACCTCTGGAAACACCATATATTTT.